The entry that follows covers one TCR beta chain sequence. This record comes from a study of cytomegalovirus exposure and HLA in healthy donors. There are 13 residues in the CDR3. CDR1 GTSNPN and CDR2 SVGIG come from the germline V gene (reference sequence). Trimming took 6 bases from V and 1 from J; bases not matched to a gene: 4. Only in-frame clones appear in the TCRdb table, and some are missing; sequencing was by immunoSEQ multiplex PCR. The data show over 200,000 clones, 83% seen once. The chain carries TRBV30 and TRBJ2-7; 9 nucleotides align to TRBD2. Material for sequencing was PBMCs. The receptor's source is a woman under 30 in good health and CMV-seronegative. The CDR3 loop is CACAGGTSYEQYF. DNA of the CDR3: TGTGCCTGCGCGGGGGGGACATCCTACGAGCAGTACTTC.